A selection of T cell receptor beta chains follows, all from one sample in a study of T cell clones after liver transplantation. Some clones are missing from TCRdb's copy, which holds only in-frame ones; the method was immunoSEQ multiplex PCR. The table has under 20,000 clones, 75% to 90% seen once. The sequenced sample was CD8+ T cells from blood, obtained before liver transplant. These receptors were collected from a human donor who received a liver transplant. Each CDR3 is given without its conserved first and last residue. Each record gives: J gene, CDR3 length, V gene, CDR3 protein.

TRBJ2-7,14,TRBV6-1,ASSEPLLIGVYEQY
TRBJ2-7,12,TRBV28,ASFSLGFGDEQY
TRBJ2-1,9,TRBV7-9,ASSPGTEQF
TRBJ2-7,12,TRBV19,ASSPDNRVLEQY
TRBJ1-5,13,TRBV2,ASSEPQVSNQPQH
TRBJ1-1,13,TRBV9,ASSPFGTRSTEAF
TRBJ1-2,13,TRBV27,ASSQSPTGGYGYT
TRBJ2-1,13,TRBV5-1,ASSLGLGSYNEQF
TRBJ2-7,11,TRBV5-1,ASRASASYEQY
TRBJ2-1,17,TRBV7-6,ASSPSWASGSSSYNEQF
TRBJ2-7,12,TRBV5-8,ASSLSAAAYEQY
TRBJ1-2,13,TRBV29-1,SVEGYGVGGYGYT
TRBJ2-7,13,TRBV6-6,ASSPQQGYSYEQY
TRBJ1-2,11,TRBV29-1,SVSGSSNPGYT